This T cell receptor (beta chain) was identified during a study of blood T cell repertoires in COVID-19. Overall study context: Samples of COVID-19 (acute and convalescent) were obtained from the United States, Italy and Spain. Nucleic acid was either cDNA or gDNA, and it came from T cells, B-cell-depleted T cells, or PBMCs.

Libraries were prepared by immunoSEQ multiplex PCR; TCRdb keeps only in-frame clonotypes and omits some of them. Seen here are about 58,000 clones, 88% observed once, and the top ten hold 7.5% to 9.5%. Trimming cost V 5 bases and J 7 bases, with 12 bases left between them. The CDR3 has 13 amino acids. The V gene's germline CDR1 is WNHNN and CDR2 SYGVQD (reference sequence). This chain links TRBV10-1 with TRBJ1-5; the D is unclear. Sequenced input: peripheral blood. The sequence was collected from a woman between 65 and 79 years old with active COVID-19. For the CDR3, the DNA is TGCGCCAGCAGTCCATCGACTGGACAGCCCCAGCATTTT. This gives the protein CASSPSTGQPQHF.